The clone carrying this T cell receptor beta chain was detected only once. What it binds is unknown. These donors, healthy bone marrow donors, were studied. The CDR3 is 14 residues long. The ends lost 6 bases at V and 0 bases at J; junction bases unmatched: 0. Germline V gene sequence: CDR1 MNHEY, CDR2 SMNVEV (reference sequence). These data originate in a study of cytomegalovirus exposure and HLA in healthy donors. General observations from the study: A later analysis associated some 18,000 TCR beta sequences with HLA alleles at a 0.05 false discovery rate. Within an earlier analysis, most TCR beta V segments proved productive either about 87% or about 30% of the time. There were reportedly fewer N-insertions in an Asian-associated ancestry cluster than the roughly 670-donor mean, in a later analysis.

Primers: 60 Vbeta forward and 13 Jbeta reverse. Here immunoSEQ multiplex PCR was the method, and the copy in TCRdb shows in-frame clones only, minus some. The sample has about 120,000 clones; under 85% are singletons. J is TRBJ1-4 and V is TRBV27; TRBD1 agrees at 8 bases. The sequenced sample was PBMCs. The TCR comes from a human donor in good health. The CDR3 DNA sequence: TGTGCCAGCAGGACAGGGGCAACTAATGAAAAACTGTTTTTT. Its translation is CASRTGATNEKLFF. The complete variable domain, with remaining parts taken from reference TRBV27 and TRBJ1-4, reads EAQVTQNPRYLITVTGKKLTVTCSQNMNHEYMSWYRQDPGLGLRQIYYSMNVEVTDKGDVPEGYKVSRKEKRNFPLILESPSPNQTSLYFCASRTGATNEKLFFGSGTQLSVL.